The rows below give T cell receptor beta chains drawn from one sample of a study of neoadjuvant anti-PD-1 for oral cavity cancer. The protocol was immunoSEQ multiplex PCR, while the TCRdb copy is restricted to in-frame clones and leaves out a portion. The table shows fewer than 8,500 clones, with 76% occurring only once. Source: PBMCs, taken before nivolumab (anti-PD-1) treatment. The receptors originated from a person aged 40 to 85 with oral cavity squamous cell carcinoma. CDR3s include the opening cysteine and the closing phenylalanine or tryptophan. The D gene is left open where the match is weak. The size of a clone is reported for some rows only, either as once, few or many, or as a class for expanded clones.

clone_size	v_call	j_call	d_call	cdr3_nt	cdr3_aa
-	TRBV7-2	TRBJ1-5	-	TGTGCCAGCAGCTCTACGCGGACAGTTCCCAATCAGCCCCAGCATTTT	CASSSTRTVPNQPQHF
-	TRBV2	TRBJ2-7	-	TGTGCCAGCACCGAGGGGGGGCCCCTATCCTACGAGCAGTACTTC	CASTEGGPLSYEQYF
-	TRBV5-5	TRBJ1-3	-	TGTGCCAGCAGCTACAGAGATCCGGTGGGGTCTTCTGGAAACACCATATATTTT	CASSYRDPVGSSGNTIYF
-	TRBV4-3	TRBJ2-2	-	TGCGCCAGCAGCCAAGTTTCTGGCCGGGGCGGGGAGCTGTTTTTT	CASSQVSGRGGELFF
-	TRBV9	TRBJ2-1	-	TGTGCCAGCAGCGTACGCGGGATCTCAAATGAGCAGTTCTTC	CASSVRGISNEQFF
few	TRBV28	TRBJ1-1	-	TGTGCCAGCAGTTTTGCCTCGGACAGTATGAACACTGAAGCTTTCTTT	CASSFASDSMNTEAFF
-	TRBV5-1	TRBJ2-5	TRBD1	TGCGCCAGCAGCCCAGAGGGACAGGGGACGGAGACCCAGTACTTC	CASSPEGQGTETQYF
once	TRBV30	TRBJ2-2	-	TGTGCCTGGACCCTAGCCCAATCCGGGGAGCTGTTTTTT	CAWTLAQSGELFF
few	TRBV7-8	TRBJ1-1	-	TGTGCCAGCAGCTTTAGGGGCGGGCAGAACACTGAAGCTTTCTTT	CASSFRGGQNTEAFF
-	TRBV7-2	TRBJ1-1	-	TGTGCCAGCAGCTTAGAGTCCGGGACGGACACTGAAGCTTTCTTT	CASSLESGTDTEAFF
once	TRBV7-8	TRBJ2-7	TRBD2	TGTGCCAGCAGCTCCGGGACTAGCAACGAGCAGTACTTC	CASSSGTSNEQYF
-	TRBV7-8	TRBJ2-5	TRBD2	TGTGCCAGCAGCTCAGTTCCCGGGACTAGCGGGGGAGGGACAAAAAAGACCCAGTACTTC	CASSSVPGTSGGGTKKTQYF
-	TRBV5-6	TRBJ2-3	-	TGTGCCAGCAGCTTGAGCGGCACAGATACGCAGTATTTT	CASSLSGTDTQYF
-	TRBV7-2	TRBJ2-5	-	TGTGCCAGCAGCTTTCAAGAGACCCAGTACTTC	CASSFQETQYF
-	TRBV28	TRBJ2-2	TRBD2	TGTGCCAGCAGTTTACCGGGGGGAGGAACCGGGGAGCTGTTTTTT	CASSLPGGGTGELFF
-	TRBV11-2	TRBJ1-6	-	TGTGCCAGCAGCTTTCTCCGGGACACCGTGCATTTT	CASSFLRDTVHF
-	TRBV28	TRBJ2-3	TRBD2	TGTGCCAGCAGTCTAGGGACTAGCGGTTTAAGGACAGATACGCAGTATTTT	CASSLGTSGLRTDTQYF
-	TRBV9	TRBJ1-2	-	TGTGCCAGCAGCCCCCATGGGAGAACAGGGACAAAGAACTATGGCTACACCTTC	CASSPHGRTGTKNYGYTF
-	TRBV11-2	TRBJ2-7	TRBD1	TGTGCCAGCAGCTTACGACAGGGCTACGAGCAGTACTTC	CASSLRQGYEQYF
-	TRBV6-5	TRBJ2-7	-	TGTGCCAGCAGTCGAAGATTCTACGAGCAGTACTTC	CASSRRFYEQYF
once	TRBV21-1	TRBJ2-2	-	TGTGCCAGCAGCAAAACCCCAGGAGAGAACACCGGGGAGCTGTTTTTT	CASSKTPGENTGELFF
few	TRBV29-1	TRBJ1-5	-	TGCAGCGTCGCCAGTGCGGTAGGTCAGCCCCAGCATTTT	CSVASAVGQPQHF
-	TRBV4-1	TRBJ2-5	TRBD2	TGCGCCAGCAGCGGGCTGGGACTAGCGGGCCCTGGGTCAAGGACCCAGTACTTC	CASSGLGLAGPGSRTQYF
-	TRBV7-9	TRBJ1-1	-	TGTGCCAGCAGCTCCTCGGTGGTGGGGGCTTCTGAAGCTTTCTTT	CASSSSVVGASEAFF
-	TRBV10-3	TRBJ1-5	-	TGTGCCATCAGTGAGGAGGGTGAAGGTCAGCCCCAGCATTTT	CAISEEGEGQPQHF